Listed below are T cell receptor beta chains from one sample, sequenced in a study of identical twins. TCRdb recomputed calls from the 5' RACE reads with MiXCR, one row per CDR3 protein. This table holds approximately 1.8 million distinct CDR3 sequences, around 29% found once. Material for sequencing was cord blood. The receptors were sampled from a newborn girl in good health. The CDR3 runs from the conserved cysteine through the conserved F or W. D genes are given only for firm matches. Some rows have no size entry. The others give once, few or many, or a class for an expanded clone.

j_call: TRBJ2-3; d_call: TRBD1; clone_size: NA; v_call: TRBV2; cdr3_aa: CASSDADRGWTDTQYF; cdr3_nt: TGTGCCAGCAGTGACGCCGACAGGGGATGGACAGATACGCAGTATTTT
j_call: TRBJ2-2; d_call: NA; clone_size: NA; v_call: TRBV6-5; cdr3_aa: CASSYKGWGTGELFF; cdr3_nt: TGTGCCAGCAGTTACAAGGGTTGGGGCACCGGGGAGCTGTTTTTT
j_call: TRBJ1-2; d_call: TRBD1; clone_size: few; v_call: TRBV5-1; cdr3_aa: CASSLHTGANNYGYTF; cdr3_nt: TGCGCCAGCAGCTTACACACAGGGGCGAATAACTATGGCTACACCTTC
j_call: TRBJ2-7; d_call: TRBD1; clone_size: NA; v_call: TRBV20-1; cdr3_aa: CSARYQGATYEQYF; cdr3_nt: TGCAGTGCTAGATACCAGGGGGCGACCTACGAGCAGTACTTC
j_call: TRBJ1-5; d_call: NA; clone_size: few; v_call: TRBV20-1; cdr3_aa: CSAEGKRNQPQHF; cdr3_nt: TGCAGTGCTGAGGGGAAGCGCAATCAGCCCCAGCATTTT
j_call: TRBJ1-4; d_call: NA; clone_size: many; v_call: TRBV18; cdr3_aa: CASSPLATNEKLFF; cdr3_nt: TGTGCCAGCAGCCCGTTGGCAACTAATGAAAAACTGTTTTTT
j_call: TRBJ2-1; d_call: TRBD2; clone_size: few; v_call: TRBV28; cdr3_aa: CASSSPGLVVGEQFF; cdr3_nt: TGTGCCAGCAGTTCTCCGGGACTAGTCGTAGGTGAGCAGTTCTTC
j_call: TRBJ2-7; d_call: NA; clone_size: many; v_call: TRBV29-1; cdr3_aa: CSVAVGRPSSYEQYF; cdr3_nt: TGCAGCGTTGCCGTGGGGCGTCCGAGCTCCTACGAGCAGTACTTC
j_call: TRBJ2-7; d_call: NA; clone_size: NA; v_call: TRBV11-2; cdr3_aa: CASSLGVVQGEQYF; cdr3_nt: TGTGCCAGCAGCTTAGGAGTAGTGCAAGGCGAGCAGTACTTC
j_call: TRBJ1-5; d_call: TRBD1; clone_size: NA; v_call: TRBV12-3/TRBV12-4; cdr3_aa: CASSRDRVDNQPQHF; cdr3_nt: TGTGCCAGCAGTCGGGACAGGGTCGACAATCAGCCCCAGCATTTT
j_call: TRBJ1-2; d_call: NA; clone_size: few; v_call: TRBV10-3; cdr3_aa: CAISPQGFRGYTF; cdr3_nt: TGTGCCATCAGTCCTCAGGGATTTAGGGGCTACACCTTC
j_call: TRBJ2-7; d_call: NA; clone_size: few; v_call: TRBV20-1; cdr3_aa: CSARDLGIAVYEQYF; cdr3_nt: TGCAGTGCTAGAGATTTGGGAATAGCGGTCTACGAGCAGTACTTC
j_call: TRBJ2-2; d_call: TRBD2; clone_size: NA; v_call: TRBV7-2; cdr3_aa: CASSSRTSGSLQNTGELFF; cdr3_nt: TGTGCCAGCAGCTCACGGACTAGCGGGAGCCTTCAGAACACCGGGGAGCTGTTTTTT
j_call: TRBJ2-2; d_call: TRBD1; clone_size: few; v_call: TRBV27; cdr3_aa: CASRPTGGEWNTGELFF; cdr3_nt: TGTGCCAGCAGACCGACAGGGGGCGAGTGGAACACCGGGGAGCTGTTTTTT
j_call: TRBJ2-7; d_call: NA; clone_size: NA; v_call: TRBV19; cdr3_aa: CASSLADASVYEQYF; cdr3_nt: TGTGCCAGTAGTTTAGCAGACGCTAGCGTCTACGAGCAGTACTTC
j_call: TRBJ2-7; d_call: TRBD2; clone_size: NA; v_call: TRBV20-1; cdr3_aa: CSALRGVYYEQYF; cdr3_nt: TGCAGTGCTCTCCGGGGGGTGTACTACGAGCAGTACTTC
j_call: TRBJ2-3; d_call: NA; clone_size: NA; v_call: TRBV6-1; cdr3_aa: CASTLVMAITDTQYF; cdr3_nt: TGTGCCAGCACCCTGGTCATGGCTATCACAGATACGCAGTATTTT
j_call: TRBJ2-7; d_call: NA; clone_size: many; v_call: TRBV10-2; cdr3_aa: CASSVGQGSFYEQYF; cdr3_nt: TGCGCCAGCAGTGTCGGGCAGGGGAGCTTCTACGAGCAGTACTTC
j_call: TRBJ2-7; d_call: TRBD2; clone_size: few; v_call: TRBV18; cdr3_aa: CASSPNPSGRGNYEQYF; cdr3_nt: TGTGCCAGCTCACCGAATCCCAGCGGGAGGGGAAACTACGAGCAGTACTTC